This TCR beta chain emerged from a study of blood T cell repertoires in COVID-19. Study overall: Specimens from acute and convalescent COVID-19 originated in the United States, Italy and Spain. In each case, the material was cDNA or gDNA derived from T cells, B-cell-depleted T cells, or PBMCs.

Methods used by the authors: Estimated nucleated cell counts came from reference gene primer amplification. The protocol was immunoSEQ multiplex PCR, while the TCRdb copy is restricted to in-frame clones and leaves out a portion. The V and J calls and clone size were taken over from that table, and D and trimming were inferred from the DNA. The sample contains about 81,000 clones, roughly 91% of which appear only once. CDR1 is LNHDA, CDR2 SQIVND, per germline (reference sequence). This CDR3 spans 13 amino acids. V lost 8 bases to trimming and J lost 3 bases; unmatched junction nucleotides: 7. This clone has just one count.

The sample was peripheral blood. The clonotype originates from a woman aged 50 to 60 in a cohort sampled during active COVID-19. This chain uses TRBV19 with TRBJ2-7; TRBD1 matches at 7 bases. The CDR3 DNA is TGTGCCAGTTCCGGGACAGAAATCTACGAGCAGTACTTC. It specifies CASSGTEIYEQYF.